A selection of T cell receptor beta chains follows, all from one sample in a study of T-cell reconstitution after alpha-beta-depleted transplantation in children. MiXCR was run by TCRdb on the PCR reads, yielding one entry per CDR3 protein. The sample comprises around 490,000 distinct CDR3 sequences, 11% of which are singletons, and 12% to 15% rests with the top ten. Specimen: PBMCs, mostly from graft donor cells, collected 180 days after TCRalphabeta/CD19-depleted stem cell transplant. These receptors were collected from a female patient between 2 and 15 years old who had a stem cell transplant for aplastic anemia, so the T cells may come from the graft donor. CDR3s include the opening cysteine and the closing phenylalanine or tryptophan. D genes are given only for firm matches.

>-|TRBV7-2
CASSLGRLEVHEQFF
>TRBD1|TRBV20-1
CSARDGQGAVNEQFF
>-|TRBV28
CASSHALRGGTARGQYF
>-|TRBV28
CATQGGVETQYF
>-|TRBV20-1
CSARARTFRGEGEQFF
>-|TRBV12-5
CASGVSRAHNEQFF
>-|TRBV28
CASSTGRRKLFF
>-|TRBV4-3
CASSLSTRLSAINEKLFF
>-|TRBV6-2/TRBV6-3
CASSRPDLVHF
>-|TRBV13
CASRGTRTEAFF
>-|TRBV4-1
CASSPVGLSSYNSPLHF
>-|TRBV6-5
CASSYNIVRAYEQYF
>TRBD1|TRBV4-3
CASSQEGQDQPQHF
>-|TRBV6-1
CASAPRAGKTGELFF
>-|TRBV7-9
CASNPARTGFNEQYF
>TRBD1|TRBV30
CAWGRQGASDGYTF
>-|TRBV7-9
CASSLLGVPTEAFF
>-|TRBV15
CATSRDIGYTEAFF
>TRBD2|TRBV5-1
CASSMARNSGRAHEQYF
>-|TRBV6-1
CASSEVFSQVILSVLTF
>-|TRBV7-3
CASSLTATVNEQFF
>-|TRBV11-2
CASSLDQPVPRPQETQYF
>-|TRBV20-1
CSAAPRKETQYF
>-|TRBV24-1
CATSDSQGLYQPQHF